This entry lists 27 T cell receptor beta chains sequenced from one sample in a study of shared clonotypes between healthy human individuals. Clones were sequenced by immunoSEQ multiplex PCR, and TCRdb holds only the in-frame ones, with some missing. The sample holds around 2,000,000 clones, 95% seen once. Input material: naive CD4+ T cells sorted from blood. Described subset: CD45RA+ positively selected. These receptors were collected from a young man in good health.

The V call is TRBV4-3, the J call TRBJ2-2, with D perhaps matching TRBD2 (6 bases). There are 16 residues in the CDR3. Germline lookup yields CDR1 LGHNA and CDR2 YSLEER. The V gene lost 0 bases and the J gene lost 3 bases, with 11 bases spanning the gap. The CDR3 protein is CASSQDFGTYTGELFF. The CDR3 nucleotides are TGCGCCAGCAGCCAAGATTTTGGGACTTACACCGGGGAGCTGTTTTTT.

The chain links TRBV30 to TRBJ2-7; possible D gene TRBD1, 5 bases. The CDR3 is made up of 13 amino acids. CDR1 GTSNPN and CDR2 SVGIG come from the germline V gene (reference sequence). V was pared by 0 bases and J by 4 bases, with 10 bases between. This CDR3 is CAWSVKGPYEQYF. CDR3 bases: TGTGCCTGGAGTGTGAAGGGGCCATACGAGCAGTACTTC. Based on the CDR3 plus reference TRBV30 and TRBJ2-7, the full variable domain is SQTIHQWPATLVQPVGSPLSLECTVEGTSNPNLYWYRQAAGRGLQLLFYSVGIGQISSEVPQNLSASRPQDRQFILSSKKLLLSDSGFYLCAWSVKGPYEQYFGPGTRLTVT.

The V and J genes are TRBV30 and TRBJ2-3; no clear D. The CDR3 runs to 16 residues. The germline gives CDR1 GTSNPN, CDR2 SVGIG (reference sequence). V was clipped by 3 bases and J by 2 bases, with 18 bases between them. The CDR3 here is CAWRRESPVSTDTQYF. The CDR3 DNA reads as TGTGCCTGGAGAAGGGAAAGCCCAGTCTCCACAGATACGCAGTATTTT.

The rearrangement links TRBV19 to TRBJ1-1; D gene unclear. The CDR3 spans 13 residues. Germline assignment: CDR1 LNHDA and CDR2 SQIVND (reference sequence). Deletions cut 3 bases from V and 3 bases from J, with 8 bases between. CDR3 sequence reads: CASSIVWDTEAFF. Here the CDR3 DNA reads TGTGCCAGTAGTATTGTCTGGGACACTGAAGCTTTCTTT.

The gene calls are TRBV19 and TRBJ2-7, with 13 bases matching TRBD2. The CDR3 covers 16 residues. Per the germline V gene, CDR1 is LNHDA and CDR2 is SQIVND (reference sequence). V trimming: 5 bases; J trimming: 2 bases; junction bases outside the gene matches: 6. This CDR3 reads CASSPPGTSGTYEQYF. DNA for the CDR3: TGTGCCAGTAGTCCGCCGGGGACTAGCGGGACCTACGAGCAGTACTTC.

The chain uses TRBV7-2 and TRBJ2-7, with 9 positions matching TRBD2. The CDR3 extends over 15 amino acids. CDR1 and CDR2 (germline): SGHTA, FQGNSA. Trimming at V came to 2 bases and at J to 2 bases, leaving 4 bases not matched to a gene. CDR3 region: CASSLNLAGTYEQYF. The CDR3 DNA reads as TGTGCCAGCAGCTTAAACCTAGCGGGGACCTACGAGCAGTACTTC.

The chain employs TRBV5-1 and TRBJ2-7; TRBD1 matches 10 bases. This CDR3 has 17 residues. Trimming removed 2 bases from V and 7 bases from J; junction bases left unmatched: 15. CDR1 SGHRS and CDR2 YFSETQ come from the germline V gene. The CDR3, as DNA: TGCGCCAGCAGCTTCTTGTCGGGACAGGGGTCACCGGGGGAGCAGTACTTC. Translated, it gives CASSFLSGQGSPGEQYF.

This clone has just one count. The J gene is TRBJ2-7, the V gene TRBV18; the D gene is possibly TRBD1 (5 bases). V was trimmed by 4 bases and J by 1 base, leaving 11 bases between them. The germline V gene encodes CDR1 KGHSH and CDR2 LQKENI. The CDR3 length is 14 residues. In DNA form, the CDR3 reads TGTGCCAGCTCACAAGGCAGGGCTTCCTACGAGCAGTACTTC. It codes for CASSQGRASYEQYF.

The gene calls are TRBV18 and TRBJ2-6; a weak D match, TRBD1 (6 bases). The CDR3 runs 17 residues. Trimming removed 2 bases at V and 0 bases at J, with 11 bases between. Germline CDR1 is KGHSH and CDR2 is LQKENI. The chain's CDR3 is CASSPLDSFSGANVLTF. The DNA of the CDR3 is TGTGCCAGCTCACCATTGGACAGTTTCTCTGGGGCCAACGTCCTGACTTTC.

CDR3 sequence (DNA): TGCGCCAGCAGTGTTGCGGGCGGCACACCTTACAATGAGCAGTTCTTC. This codes for CASSVAGGTPYNEQFF. This sequence joins TRBV10-2 and TRBJ2-1; D might be TRBD2 (5 bases). The CDR3 loop spans 16 amino acids. CDR1 is WSHSY and CDR2 is SAAADI in the germline V gene. V lost 4 bases, J lost 4 bases, and 17 bases lay in between.

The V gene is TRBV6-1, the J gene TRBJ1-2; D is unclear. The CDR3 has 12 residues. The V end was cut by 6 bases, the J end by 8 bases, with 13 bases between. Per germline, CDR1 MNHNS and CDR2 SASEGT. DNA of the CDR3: TGTGCCAGCAGCTGGGGAGGGCTCGGCTACACCTTC. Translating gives CASSWGGLGYTF.

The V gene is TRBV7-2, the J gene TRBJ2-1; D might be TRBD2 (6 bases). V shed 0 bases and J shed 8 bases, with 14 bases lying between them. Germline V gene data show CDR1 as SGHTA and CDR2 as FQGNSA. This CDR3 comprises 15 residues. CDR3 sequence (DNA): TGTGCCAGCAGCTTAGCAGCGGGTTTTGGGGATGAGCAGTTCTTC. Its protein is CASSLAAGFGDEQFF.

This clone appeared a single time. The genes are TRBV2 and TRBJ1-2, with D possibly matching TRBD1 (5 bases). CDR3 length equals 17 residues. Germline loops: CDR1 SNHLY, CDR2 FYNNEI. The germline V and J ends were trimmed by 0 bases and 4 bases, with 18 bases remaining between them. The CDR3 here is CASSEALSLDSVYGYTF. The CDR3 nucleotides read TGTGCCAGCAGTGAAGCCCTTTCACTCGACAGTGTCTATGGCTACACCTTC.

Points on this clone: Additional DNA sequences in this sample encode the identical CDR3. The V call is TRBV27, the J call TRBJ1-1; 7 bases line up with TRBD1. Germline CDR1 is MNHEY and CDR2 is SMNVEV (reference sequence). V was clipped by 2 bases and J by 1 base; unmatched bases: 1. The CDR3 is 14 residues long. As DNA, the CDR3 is TGTGCCAGCAGTTTAGGACAGGCGAACACTGAAGCTTTCTTT. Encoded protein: CASSLGQANTEAFF.

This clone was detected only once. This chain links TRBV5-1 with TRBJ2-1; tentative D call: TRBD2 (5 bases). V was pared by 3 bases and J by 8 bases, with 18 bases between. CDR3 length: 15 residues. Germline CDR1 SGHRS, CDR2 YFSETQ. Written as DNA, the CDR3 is TGCGCCAGCAGCTCCGGGAACATCGGCCGGGATGAGCAGTTCTTC. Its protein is CASSSGNIGRDEQFF.

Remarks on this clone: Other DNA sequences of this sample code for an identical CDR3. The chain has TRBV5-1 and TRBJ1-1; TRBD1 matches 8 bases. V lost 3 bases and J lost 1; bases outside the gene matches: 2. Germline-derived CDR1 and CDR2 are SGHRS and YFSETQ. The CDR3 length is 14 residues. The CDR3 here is CASSSDRGNTEAFF. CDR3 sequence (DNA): TGCGCCAGCAGCTCTGACAGGGGGAACACTGAAGCTTTCTTT.

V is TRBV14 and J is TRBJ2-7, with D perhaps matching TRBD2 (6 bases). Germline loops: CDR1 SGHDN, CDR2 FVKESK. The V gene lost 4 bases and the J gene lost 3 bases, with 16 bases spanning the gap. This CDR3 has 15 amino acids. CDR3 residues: CASSLPRDDLYEQYF. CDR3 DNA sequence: TGTGCCAGCAGCCTCCCGCGGGACGATCTCTACGAGCAGTACTTC.

CDR3 in amino acids: CASRRSTGGMNEQFF. The CDR3 region has the DNA TGTGCCAGCAGGCGATCGACAGGGGGCATGAATGAGCAGTTCTTC. The chain recombines TRBV2 with TRBJ2-1; 10 bases match TRBD1. This CDR3 is 15 amino acids long. The J segment lost 7 bases and the V segment lost 6 bases, leaving 9 bases of the junction unmatched. CDR1 SNHLY and CDR2 FYNNEI come from the germline V gene.

The CDR3: CASSQGREIPYEQYF. DNA of the CDR3: TGCGCCAGCAGCCAAGGTCGGGAAATTCCCTACGAGCAGTACTTC. The chain is built from TRBV4-3 and TRBJ2-7; D might be TRBD2 (5 bases). Germline V lookup: CDR1 LGHNA, CDR2 YSLEER. The V gene lost 1 base and the J gene lost 2 bases, with 12 bases spanning the gap. The CDR3 runs 15 residues.

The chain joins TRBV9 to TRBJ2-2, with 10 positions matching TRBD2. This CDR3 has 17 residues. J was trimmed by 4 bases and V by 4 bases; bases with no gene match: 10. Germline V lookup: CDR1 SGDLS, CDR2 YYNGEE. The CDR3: CASSPRASGSATGELFF. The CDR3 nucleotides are TGTGCCAGCAGCCCCCGGGCTAGCGGGAGTGCCACCGGGGAGCTGTTTTTT.

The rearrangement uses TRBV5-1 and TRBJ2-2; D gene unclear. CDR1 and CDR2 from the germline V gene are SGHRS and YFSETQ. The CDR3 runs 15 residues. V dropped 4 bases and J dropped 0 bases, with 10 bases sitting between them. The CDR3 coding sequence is TGCGCCAGCAGCCCCACCCGGGCGAACACCGGGGAGCTGTTTTTT. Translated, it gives CASSPTRANTGELFF. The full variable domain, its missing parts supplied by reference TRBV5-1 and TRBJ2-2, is KAGVTQTPRYLIKTRGQQVTLSCSPISGHRSVSWYQQTPGQGLQFLFEYFSETQRNKGNFPGRFSGRQFSNSRSEMNVSTLELGDSALYLCASSPTRANTGELFFGEGSRLTVL.

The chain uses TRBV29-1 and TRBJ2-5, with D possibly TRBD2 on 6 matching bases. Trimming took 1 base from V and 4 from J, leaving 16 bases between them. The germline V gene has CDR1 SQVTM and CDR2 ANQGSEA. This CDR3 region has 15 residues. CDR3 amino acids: CSVEVPRLGSETQYF. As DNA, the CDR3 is TGCAGCGTTGAAGTTCCTCGACTAGGGTCAGAGACCCAGTACTTC.

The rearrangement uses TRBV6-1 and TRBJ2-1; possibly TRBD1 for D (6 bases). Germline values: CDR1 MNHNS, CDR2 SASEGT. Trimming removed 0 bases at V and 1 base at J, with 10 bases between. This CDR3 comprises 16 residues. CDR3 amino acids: CASSEAGGISYNEQFF. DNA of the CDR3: TGTGCCAGCAGTGAAGCAGGGGGAATTTCCTACAATGAGCAGTTCTTC.

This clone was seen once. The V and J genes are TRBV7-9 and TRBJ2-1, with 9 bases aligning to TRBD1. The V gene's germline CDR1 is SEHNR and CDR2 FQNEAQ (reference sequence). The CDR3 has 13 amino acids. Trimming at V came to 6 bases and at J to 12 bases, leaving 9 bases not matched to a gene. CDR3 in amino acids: CASRLTGGGVQFF. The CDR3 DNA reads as TGTGCCAGCAGGCTTACAGGGGGCGGAGTGCAGTTCTTC.

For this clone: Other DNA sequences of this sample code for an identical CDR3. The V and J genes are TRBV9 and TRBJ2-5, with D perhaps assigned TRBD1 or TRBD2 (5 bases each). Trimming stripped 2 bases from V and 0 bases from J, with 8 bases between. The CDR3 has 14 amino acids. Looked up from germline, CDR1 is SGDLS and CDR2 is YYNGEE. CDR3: CASSVEGNQETQYF. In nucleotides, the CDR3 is TGTGCCAGCAGCGTTGAGGGGAACCAAGAGACCCAGTACTTC.

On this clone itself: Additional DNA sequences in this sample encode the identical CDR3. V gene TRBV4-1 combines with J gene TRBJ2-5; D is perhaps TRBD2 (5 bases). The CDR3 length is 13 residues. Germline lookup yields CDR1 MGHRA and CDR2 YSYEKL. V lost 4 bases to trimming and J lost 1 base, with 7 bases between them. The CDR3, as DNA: TGCGCCAGCAGCCTGACTATCCAAGAGACCCAGTACTTC. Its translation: CASSLTIQETQYF.

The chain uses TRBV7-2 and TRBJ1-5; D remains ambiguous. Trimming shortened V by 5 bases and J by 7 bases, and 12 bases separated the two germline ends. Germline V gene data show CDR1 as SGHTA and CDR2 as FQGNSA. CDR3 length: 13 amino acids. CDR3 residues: CASSITFLQPQHF. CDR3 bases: TGTGCCAGCAGCATTACCTTTCTACAGCCCCAGCATTTT.